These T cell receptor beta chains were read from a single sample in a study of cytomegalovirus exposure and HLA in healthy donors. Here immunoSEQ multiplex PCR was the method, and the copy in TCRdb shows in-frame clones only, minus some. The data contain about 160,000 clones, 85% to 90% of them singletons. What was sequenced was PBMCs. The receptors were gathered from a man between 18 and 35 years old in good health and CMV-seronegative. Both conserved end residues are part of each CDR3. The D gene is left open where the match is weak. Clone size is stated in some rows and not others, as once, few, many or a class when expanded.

cdr3_nt: TGTGCCATCAGTGAGGCGGGCCCGGTTAACGGCAATGAGCAGTTCTTC; cdr3_aa: CAISEAGPVNGNEQFF; clone_size: .; d_call: .; v_call: TRBV10-3; j_call: TRBJ2-1
cdr3_nt: TGTGCCAGCAGCTTAGTCCCCCGTGAGCAGTTCTTC; cdr3_aa: CASSLVPREQFF; clone_size: .; d_call: .; v_call: TRBV7-2; j_call: TRBJ2-1
cdr3_nt: TGTGCCAGCGGCTTACCTTATGGCTACACCTTC; cdr3_aa: CASGLPYGYTF; clone_size: .; d_call: .; v_call: TRBV6-6; j_call: TRBJ1-2
cdr3_nt: TGCGCCAGCAGATTATTAGCGGGCCGCACAGATACGCAGTATTTT; cdr3_aa: CASRLLAGRTDTQYF; clone_size: .; d_call: TRBD2; v_call: TRBV5-1; j_call: TRBJ2-3
cdr3_nt: TGTGCCAGCAGCTTACTAGCGGGAGGAATCTCTGGGGCCAACGTCCTGACTTTC; cdr3_aa: CASSLLAGGISGANVLTF; clone_size: .; d_call: TRBD2; v_call: TRBV7-6; j_call: TRBJ2-6
cdr3_nt: TGTGCCAGCAGCCGGGACACCGACAATCAGCCCCAGCATTTT; cdr3_aa: CASSRDTDNQPQHF; clone_size: .; d_call: .; v_call: TRBV6-6; j_call: TRBJ1-5
cdr3_nt: TGCGCCAGCAGCAGCAAGAATGGGGCAGAAACTAACTATGGCTACACCTTC; cdr3_aa: CASSSKNGAETNYGYTF; clone_size: few; d_call: .; v_call: TRBV4-1; j_call: TRBJ1-2
cdr3_nt: TGCGCCAGCAGCCAAGAGACAGGGCTTACTGAAGCTTTCTTT; cdr3_aa: CASSQETGLTEAFF; clone_size: .; d_call: TRBD1; v_call: TRBV4-1; j_call: TRBJ1-1
cdr3_nt: TGTGCCACCGTCCAGGGTACAGGAAACACCATATATTTT; cdr3_aa: CATVQGTGNTIYF; clone_size: .; d_call: .; v_call: TRBV10-3; j_call: TRBJ1-3
cdr3_nt: TGTGCCAGCAGCTGGGCGGAGGGGAAGACTACGCAGTATTTT; cdr3_aa: CASSWAEGKTTQYF; clone_size: .; d_call: .; v_call: TRBV11-2; j_call: TRBJ2-3
cdr3_nt: TGTGCCAGCAGAGCCGGGACACCAGGGGCCAACGTCCTGACTTTC; cdr3_aa: CASRAGTPGANVLTF; clone_size: .; d_call: .; v_call: TRBV6-5; j_call: TRBJ2-6
cdr3_nt: TGTGCCAGCAGCCCAGGGATGGGGAATGAAAAACTGTTTTTT; cdr3_aa: CASSPGMGNEKLFF; clone_size: .; d_call: .; v_call: TRBV11-2; j_call: TRBJ1-4
cdr3_nt: TGTGCCAGCAGCTTAGAGGCAGGGGTTGAAAAACTGTTTTTT; cdr3_aa: CASSLEAGVEKLFF; clone_size: once; d_call: .; v_call: TRBV7-6; j_call: TRBJ1-4
cdr3_nt: TGTGCCAGCAGGGGCGGGACTAGCCAATCGTACGAGCAGTACTTC; cdr3_aa: CASRGGTSQSYEQYF; clone_size: once; d_call: TRBD2; v_call: TRBV5-4; j_call: TRBJ2-7
cdr3_nt: TGTGCCAGCAGTGAATATTTCGATGACAGCAACTATGGCTACACCTTC; cdr3_aa: CASSEYFDDSNYGYTF; clone_size: once; d_call: .; v_call: TRBV6-1; j_call: TRBJ1-2
cdr3_nt: TGTGCCAGCAGTTACCGGGGATTAACCGGGGAGCTGTTTTTT; cdr3_aa: CASSYRGLTGELFF; clone_size: .; d_call: .; v_call: TRBV27; j_call: TRBJ2-2
cdr3_nt: TGTGCCTGGAACCCGACAGTATTTGGTCAGCCCCAGCATTTT; cdr3_aa: CAWNPTVFGQPQHF; clone_size: .; d_call: .; v_call: TRBV30; j_call: TRBJ1-5
cdr3_nt: TGTGCCAGCAGCGCATCAGGGAGCGGGGATCGGGGCGAGCAGTACTTC; cdr3_aa: CASSASGSGDRGEQYF; clone_size: once; d_call: TRBD2; v_call: TRBV7-8; j_call: TRBJ2-7
cdr3_nt: TGTGCCAGCAGTGAACGGGGAGCCCTTGAGAATGAGCAGTTCTTC; cdr3_aa: CASSERGALENEQFF; clone_size: .; d_call: .; v_call: TRBV2; j_call: TRBJ2-1
cdr3_nt: TGTGCCAGCAGTGAGCAAGGGACAGGGTATATCTTT; cdr3_aa: CASSEQGTGYIF; clone_size: .; d_call: TRBD1; v_call: TRBV25-1; j_call: TRBJ1-1
cdr3_nt: TGTGCCAGCAGCCCCGCCGGGTTAAGTTCGGGCTATGGCTACACCTTC; cdr3_aa: CASSPAGLSSGYGYTF; clone_size: .; d_call: .; v_call: TRBV7-6; j_call: TRBJ1-2
cdr3_nt: TGTGCCAGCATAGAAGGCGGGGTTGTCCGGGGTTCACCCCTCCACTTT; cdr3_aa: CASIEGGVVRGSPLHF; clone_size: .; d_call: .; v_call: TRBV5-4; j_call: TRBJ1-6
cdr3_nt: TGCGCCAGCAGCTTGGGCCTAAAACAGGGCCCTGGAAACACCATATATTTT; cdr3_aa: CASSLGLKQGPGNTIYF; clone_size: .; d_call: .; v_call: TRBV5-1; j_call: TRBJ1-3
cdr3_nt: TGTGCCAGTAGTTCAGGGTCCTACAATGAGCAGTTCTTC; cdr3_aa: CASSSGSYNEQFF; clone_size: once; d_call: .; v_call: TRBV19; j_call: TRBJ2-1
cdr3_nt: TGTGCCAGCAGCCTGCGAGGTAATGAAAAACTGTTTTTT; cdr3_aa: CASSLRGNEKLFF; clone_size: .; d_call: .; v_call: TRBV13; j_call: TRBJ1-4
cdr3_nt: TGCGCCAGCAGAGAGCAGGATAAAACAGATACGCAGTATTTT; cdr3_aa: CASREQDKTDTQYF; clone_size: .; d_call: .; v_call: TRBV5-1; j_call: TRBJ2-3
cdr3_nt: TGTGCCAGCAGTTTCTCGGCAGGGGGGAACACTGAAGCTTTCTTT; cdr3_aa: CASSFSAGGNTEAFF; clone_size: few; d_call: TRBD1; v_call: TRBV27; j_call: TRBJ1-1
cdr3_nt: TGCGCCAGCAGCCATGGGACAGGGGGCAATCAGCCCCAGCATTTT; cdr3_aa: CASSHGTGGNQPQHF; clone_size: .; d_call: TRBD1; v_call: TRBV5-1; j_call: TRBJ1-5